The 17 T cell receptor beta chains below were found in one sample sequenced in a study of T-cell reconstitution after alpha-beta-depleted transplantation in children. Unique molecular identifiers were incorporated during preparation of the TCRbeta library. TCRdb re-called the PCR reads with MiXCR, one entry per CDR3 protein. Of a few hundred thousand distinct CDR3 sequences in the sample, roughly a quarter were seen once. The material was PBMCs, obtained before TCRalphabeta/CD19-depleted stem cell transplant. The receptors were gathered from a girl aged 2-10 years with Fanconi anemia, due to receive a stem cell transplant.

This clonotype was found a few times. The chain combines TRBV5-1 with TRBJ2-1; TRBD2 matches 10 bases. Per the germline V gene, CDR1 is SGHRS and CDR2 is YFSETQ. The CDR3 is 18 residues long. With 4 bases clipped from V and 1 base from J, the junction kept 11 bases outside the gene matches. CDR3 in amino acids: CASSPRLAGGLSYNEQFF. CDR3 DNA: TGCGCCAGCAGCCCACGACTAGCGGGCGGGTTATCCTACAATGAGCAGTTCTTC.

This clonotype showed up just a few times. V and J are TRBV7-2 and TRBJ2-7; 7 nucleotides align to TRBD1. Trimming cost V 5 bases and J 2 bases; bases outside gene matches: 9. Germline lookup yields CDR1 SGHTA and CDR2 FQGNSA. The CDR3 loop spans 15 amino acids. CDR3 in amino acids: CASSVSGTAPYEQYF. The CDR3 DNA is TGTGCCAGCAGCGTTTCCGGGACAGCCCCCTACGAGCAGTACTTC. Full variable domain (remainder filled in from reference TRBV7-2 and TRBJ2-7): GAGVSQSPSNKVTEKGKDVELRCDPISGHTALYWYRQSLGQGLEFLIYFQGNSAPDKSGLPSDRFSAERTGGSVSTLTIQRTQQEDSAVYLCASSVSGTAPYEQYFGPGTRLTVT.

This clonotype was counted ten times or more. The CDR3 DNA follows: TGTGCCACCAGTGCCCATCGGACAGGGGGGCAGTTCTTC. Its protein product is CATSAHRTGGQFF. The chain links TRBV24-1 to TRBJ2-1; 10 bases are shared with TRBD1. Per germline, CDR1 KGHDR and CDR2 SFDVKD. Germline trimming cut 5 bases from V and 12 bases from J; bases unmatched to any gene: 6. The CDR3 covers 13 residues.

The J gene is TRBJ2-7, the V gene TRBV25-1; 7 bases are a match to TRBD1. Germline CDR1 reads MGHDK; CDR2 reads SYGVNS. This CDR3 is 17 amino acids long. Germline trimming cut 1 base from V and 1 base from J; bases unmatched to any gene: 10. The CDR3 loop is CASSEFFETGRSYEQYF. CDR3 nucleotide sequence: TGTGCCAGCAGTGAATTCTTCGAGACAGGGCGGTCCTACGAGCAGTACTTC.

This clonotype was observed a single time. This chain connects TRBV7-6 to TRBJ2-7, with unresolved D. V lost 1 base, J lost 4 bases, and 14 bases lay in between. This CDR3 spans 15 amino acids. CDR1 is SGHVS, CDR2 FNYEAQ, per germline. This chain's CDR3 is CASSLESGLNYEQYF. The DNA for the CDR3 is TGTGCCAGCAGCTTAGAATCAGGCCTGAATTACGAGCAGTACTTC. The full variable domain, its missing parts supplied by reference TRBV7-6 and TRBJ2-7, is GAGVSQSPRYKVTKRGQDVALRCDPISGHVSLYWYRQALGQGPEFLTYFNYEAQQDKSGLPNDRFSAERPEGSISTLTIQRTEQRDSAMYRCASSLESGLNYEQYFGPGTRLTVT.

This clonotype was found many times. This chain uses TRBV6-5 with TRBJ1-1; TRBD1 agrees at 8 bases. This CDR3 contains 14 residues. After removal of 6 bases from V and 2 bases from J, the junction contained 5 bases not matched to a gene. The germline V gene encodes CDR1 MNHEY and CDR2 SVGAGI. The CDR3 here is CASSDRGGNTEAFF. The DNA for the CDR3 is TGTGCCAGCAGCGACAGGGGCGGAAACACTGAAGCTTTCTTT.

In this sample, this clonotype turned up many times. The J gene is TRBJ2-4, the V gene TRBV28; the D gene is possibly TRBD1 (6 bases). CDR1 is MDHEN, CDR2 SYDVKM, per germline. Deletions cut 3 bases from V and 6 bases from J, with 15 bases between. The CDR3 length is 15 residues. CDR3 sequence (DNA): TGTGCCAGCAGTTTCCTGTTCGGACAGCTAAACATTCAGTACTTC. Amino acids: CASSFLFGQLNIQYF.

The chain links TRBV20-1 to TRBJ1-2; D call uncertain. V gave up 6 bases and J gave up 6 bases, with 11 bases separating them. Germline lookup yields CDR1 DFQATT and CDR2 SNEGSKA (reference sequence). The CDR3 consists of 11 residues. The CDR3 DNA follows: TGCAGTGCCGTAATGGGAAATGGCTACACCTTC. It specifies CSAVMGNGYTF.

The rearrangement uses TRBV20-1 and TRBJ2-5; 8 bases are a match to TRBD1. The CDR3 contains 15 residues. Germline V lookup: CDR1 DFQATT, CDR2 SNEGSKA (reference sequence). The V segment lost 0 bases and the J segment 4 bases; nucleotides outside the gene matches: 7. CDR3 region: CSARDWTGFGETQYF. Written as DNA, the CDR3 is TGCAGTGCTAGAGATTGGACAGGGTTCGGAGAGACCCAGTACTTC.

V and J are TRBV11-2 and TRBJ2-2, with 11 bases identical to TRBD2. V lost 3 bases, J lost 4 bases, and 4 bases stayed unmatched. CDR1 is SGHAT, CDR2 FQNNGV, per germline. This CDR3 comprises 16 residues. CDR3 DNA sequence: TGTGCCAGCAGCTTTTCCGGGACTAGCGGCACCGGGGAGCTGTTTTTT. It codes for CASSFSGTSGTGELFF.

V and J are TRBV11-2 and TRBJ2-3; the D call may be TRBD1 or TRBD2 (5 bases each). V lost 2 bases and J lost 2, with 23 bases in between. CDR3 length: 19 residues. Germline lookup yields CDR1 SGHAT and CDR2 FQNNGV. The CDR3 coding sequence is TGTGCCAGCAGCTTAAGTGCCAAAGGAGGCAGGGTTTACACAGATACGCAGTATTTT. This gives the protein CASSLSAKGGRVYTDTQYF.

This clonotype was counted ten times or more. V and J are TRBV12-3 or TRBV12-4 and TRBJ2-7, with D unclear. The CDR3 totals 14 residues. The ends were cut back, 4 bases at V and 3 bases at J, with 13 bases in the middle. In nucleotides, the CDR3 is TGTGCCAGCAGTTCCCCTCGTCTGGGCTACGAGCAGTACTTC. Translated: CASSSPRLGYEQYF.

About this clonotype: One junction end disagrees with the germline gene, perhaps due to a read error. The V and J genes are TRBV20-1 and TRBJ1-5; 8 bases are a match to TRBD1. The CDR3 sequence is 17 residues long. Germline CDR1 and CDR2: DFQATT and SNEGSKA (reference sequence). CDR3 protein: CCACMLGTGRSDQPQHF. The CDR3 DNA reads TGCTGTGCTTGCATGCTAGGGACAGGCCGAAGCGATCAGCCCCAGCATTTT.

Of note for this clonotype: A much larger clone sits a single nucleotide away, making a read error possible. The rearrangement uses TRBV29-1 and TRBJ2-7; no clear D. The CDR3 runs 13 residues. Germline V gene sequence: CDR1 SQVTM, CDR2 ANQGSEA. The CDR3 reads CSIEPPGRYEQYF. The CDR3 DNA sequence: TGCAGCATTGAACCCCCAGGAAGATACGAGCAGTACTTC.

V is TRBV5-1 and J is TRBJ2-1, with TRBD2 identical over 11 bases. V gave up 2 bases and J gave up 9 bases; unmatched junction bases: 7. The CDR3 is 15 amino acids. Germline CDR1 and CDR2: SGHRS and YFSETQ. CDR3 in amino acids: CASSFDLAGGIEQFF. DNA of the CDR3: TGCGCCAGCAGCTTTGATCTAGCGGGAGGAATTGAGCAGTTCTTC.

The chain links TRBV5-6 to TRBJ1-5; 8 nucleotides agree with TRBD1. Germline CDR1 SGHDT, CDR2 YYEEEE. The CDR3 has 16 amino acids. Losses at the gene ends were 4 bases for V and 2 bases for J; bases not matched to a gene: 8. In nucleotides, the CDR3 is TGTGCCAGCAGCCCCGGAGACAGGGGATGCAATCAGCCCCAGCATTTT. Residues: CASSPGDRGCNQPQHF.

The chain carries TRBV29-1 and TRBJ2-7; maybe TRBD2 (6 bases). V was trimmed by 7 bases and J by 5 bases, leaving 12 bases between them. The germline V gene has CDR1 SQVTM and CDR2 ANQGSEA. This CDR3 is 11 amino acids long. CDR3 nucleotide sequence: TGCAGCGCTGGACTAACGAACGAGCAGTACTTC. Translating gives CSAGLTNEQYF.